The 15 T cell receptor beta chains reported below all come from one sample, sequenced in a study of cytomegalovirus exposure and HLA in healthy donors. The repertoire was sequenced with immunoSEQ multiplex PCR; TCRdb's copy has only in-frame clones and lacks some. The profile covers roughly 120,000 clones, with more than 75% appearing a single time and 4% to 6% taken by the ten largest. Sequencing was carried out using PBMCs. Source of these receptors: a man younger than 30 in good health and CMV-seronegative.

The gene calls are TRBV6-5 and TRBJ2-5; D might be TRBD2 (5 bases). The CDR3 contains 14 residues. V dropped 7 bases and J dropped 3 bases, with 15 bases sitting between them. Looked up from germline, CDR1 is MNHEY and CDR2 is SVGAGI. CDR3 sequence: CASTEGTHKETQYF. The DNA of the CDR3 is TGTGCCAGCACCGAGGGTACTCATAAAGAGACCCAGTACTTC.

The CDR3 DNA sequence: TGTGCCAGCTCACCACCGGGGACAGGGGGTAACTATGGCTACACCTTC. Translation gives CASSPPGTGGNYGYTF. The chain has TRBV18 and TRBJ1-2; 11 bases map to TRBD1. This CDR3 spans 16 amino acids. Trimming cost V 0 bases and J 1 base; bases outside gene matches: 1. Germline V lookup: CDR1 KGHSH, CDR2 LQKENI. The full variable domain, in which reference TRBV18 and TRBJ1-2 provide the parts outside the CDR3, is NAGVMQNPRHLVRRRGQEARLRCSPMKGHSHVYWYRQLPEEGLKFMVYLQKENIIDESGMPKERFSAEFPKEGPSILRIQQVVRGDSAAYFCASSPPGTGGNYGYTFGSGTRLTVV.

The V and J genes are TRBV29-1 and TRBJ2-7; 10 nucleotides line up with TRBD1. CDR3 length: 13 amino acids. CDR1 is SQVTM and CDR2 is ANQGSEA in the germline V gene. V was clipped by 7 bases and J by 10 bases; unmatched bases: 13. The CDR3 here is CSATGTGAPRQYF. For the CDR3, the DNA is TGCAGCGCTACCGGGACAGGGGCCCCCCGTCAGTACTTC.

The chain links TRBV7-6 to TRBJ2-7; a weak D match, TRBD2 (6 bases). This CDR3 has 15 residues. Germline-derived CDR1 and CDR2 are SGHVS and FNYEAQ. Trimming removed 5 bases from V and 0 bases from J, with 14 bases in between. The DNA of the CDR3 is TGTGCCAGCAGCCGGAGCGGGTCTAGCTCCTACGAGCAGTACTTC. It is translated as CASSRSGSSSYEQYF.

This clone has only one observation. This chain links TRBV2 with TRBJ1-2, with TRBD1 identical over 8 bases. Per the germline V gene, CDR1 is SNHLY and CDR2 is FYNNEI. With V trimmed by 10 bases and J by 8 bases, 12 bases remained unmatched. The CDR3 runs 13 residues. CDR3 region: CATPGGAASGYTF. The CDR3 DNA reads TGTGCCACGCCAGGGGGCGCGGCGTCGGGCTACACCTTC.

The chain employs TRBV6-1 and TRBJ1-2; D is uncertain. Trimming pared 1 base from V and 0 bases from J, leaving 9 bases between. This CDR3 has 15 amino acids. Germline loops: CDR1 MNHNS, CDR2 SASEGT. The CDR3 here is CASSEGRITNYGYTF. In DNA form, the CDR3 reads TGTGCCAGCAGTGAAGGGCGGATAACTAACTATGGCTACACCTTC.

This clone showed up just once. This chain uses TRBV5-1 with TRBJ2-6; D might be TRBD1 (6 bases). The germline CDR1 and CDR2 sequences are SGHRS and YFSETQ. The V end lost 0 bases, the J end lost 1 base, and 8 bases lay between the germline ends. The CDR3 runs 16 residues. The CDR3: CASSLGQGSGANVLTF. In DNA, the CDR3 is TGCGCCAGCAGCTTGGGGCAGGGGTCTGGGGCCAACGTCCTGACTTTC.

CDR3 bases: TGTGCCAGCAGCGTGGACAGGGAGACTGGAAACACCATATATTTT. Translation: CASSVDRETGNTIYF. The chain carries TRBV11-3 and TRBJ1-3; 8 bases match TRBD1. Germline CDR1 is SGHNT and CDR2 is YENEEA. J lost 2 bases, V lost 5 bases, and 5 bases had no gene match. CDR3 length: 15 amino acids.

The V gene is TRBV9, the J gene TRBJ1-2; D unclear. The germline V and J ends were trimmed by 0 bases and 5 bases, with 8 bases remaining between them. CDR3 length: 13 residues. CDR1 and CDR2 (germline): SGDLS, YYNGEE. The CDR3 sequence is CASSVAGVYGYTF. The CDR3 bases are TGTGCCAGCAGCGTAGCGGGAGTGTATGGCTACACCTTC.

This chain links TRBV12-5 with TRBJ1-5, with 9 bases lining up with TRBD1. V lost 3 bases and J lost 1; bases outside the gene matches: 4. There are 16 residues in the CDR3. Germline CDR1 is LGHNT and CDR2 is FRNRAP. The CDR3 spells CASGLLGQGSNQPQHF. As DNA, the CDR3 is TGTGCTAGTGGTTTATTGGGACAGGGAAGCAATCAGCCCCAGCATTTT.

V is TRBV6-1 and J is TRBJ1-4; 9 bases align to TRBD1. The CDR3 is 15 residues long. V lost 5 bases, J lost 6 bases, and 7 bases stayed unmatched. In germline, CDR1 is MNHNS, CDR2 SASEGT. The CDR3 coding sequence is TGTGCCAGCAGTCCAAACCGGGACAGGGATGAAAAACTGTTTTTT. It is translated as CASSPNRDRDEKLFF.

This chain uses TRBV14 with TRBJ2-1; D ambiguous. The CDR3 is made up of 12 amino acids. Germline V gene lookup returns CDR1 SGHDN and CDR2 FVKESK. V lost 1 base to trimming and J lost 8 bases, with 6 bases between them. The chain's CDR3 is CASSQVRDEQFF. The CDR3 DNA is TGTGCCAGCAGCCAAGTTCGCGATGAGCAGTTCTTC.

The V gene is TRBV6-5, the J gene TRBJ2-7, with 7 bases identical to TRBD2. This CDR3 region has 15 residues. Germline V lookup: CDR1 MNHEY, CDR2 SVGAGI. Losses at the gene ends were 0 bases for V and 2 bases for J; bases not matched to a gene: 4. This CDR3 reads CASSYSASGPYEQYF. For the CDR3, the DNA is TGTGCCAGCAGTTACTCTGCTAGCGGTCCCTACGAGCAGTACTTC.

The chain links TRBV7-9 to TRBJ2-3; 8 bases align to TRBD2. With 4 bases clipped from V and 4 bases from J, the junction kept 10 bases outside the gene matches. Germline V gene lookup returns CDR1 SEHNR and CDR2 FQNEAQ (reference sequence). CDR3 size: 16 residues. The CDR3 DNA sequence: TGTGCCAGCAGCTCCGCTCGGGGGGGCCGCCCAGATACGCAGTATTTT. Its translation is CASSSARGGRPDTQYF. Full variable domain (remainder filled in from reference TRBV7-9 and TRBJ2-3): DTGVSQNPRHKITKRGQNVTFRCDPISEHNRLYWYRQTLGQGPEFLTYFQNEAQLEKSRLLSDRFSAERPKGSFSTLEIQRTEQGDSAMYLCASSSARGGRPDTQYFGPGTRLTVL.

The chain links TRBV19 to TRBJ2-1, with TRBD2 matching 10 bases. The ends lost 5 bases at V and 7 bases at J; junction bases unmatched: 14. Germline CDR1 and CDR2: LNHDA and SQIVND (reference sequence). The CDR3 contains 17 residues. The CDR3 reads CASSFGGSGGVWNEQFF. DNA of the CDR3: TGTGCCAGTAGTTTCGGGGGAAGCGGGGGGGTATGGAATGAGCAGTTCTTC.